This T cell receptor (beta chain) was profiled in a study of blood T cell repertoires in COVID-19. The data were produced by immunoSEQ multiplex PCR, yet TCRdb's version contains in-frame clones alone and is incomplete. The sample has some 80,000 clones, about 86% seen once. Per germline, CDR1 SGHAT and CDR2 FQNNGV. The CDR3 has 14 residues. V dropped 5 bases and J dropped 7 bases, with 17 bases sitting between them. The chain carries TRBV11-2 and TRBJ1-2; D uncertain. Sequencing input: peripheral blood. The TCR was taken from a woman older than 75 in a cohort sampled during active or convalescent COVID-19. CDR3 residues: CASSPLTGIGGYTF. CDR3 DNA: TGTGCCAGCAGCCCCCTCACCGGGATAGGTGGCTACACCTTC.